One sample yielded the 10 T cell receptor beta chains listed below, sequenced in a study of blood T cell repertoires in COVID-19 (dated by TCRdb to about 2020). Library prep was done by the immunoSEQ multiplex PCR assay. In its TCRdb copy, this immuneACCESS table keeps in-frame sequences only and misses some clones. Where compared with another copy, unresolved V genes explain less than half of these, and the others have no known cause. This sample holds 95,000 to 100,000 clones; about 81% were observed only once. The top ten clonotypes cover around a sixth of the sample. The sample was peripheral blood. These receptors were collected from a woman aged 60-75 years with acute or convalescent COVID-19.

This chain joins TRBV9 and TRBJ2-3; 14 bases are shared with TRBD2. This CDR3 has 16 residues. J gave up 6 bases and V 0 bases, and 3 bases lay outside the gene matches. Germline-derived CDR1 and CDR2 are SGDLS and YYNGEE. Here the CDR3 reads CASSVVGLAGGDTQYF. The CDR3 nucleotides are TGTGCCAGCAGCGTAGTAGGACTAGCGGGGGGTGATACGCAGTATTTT.

The chain carries TRBV28 and TRBJ2-3; TRBD2 is a possible D gene (7 bases). This CDR3 has 15 amino acids. CDR1 MDHEN and CDR2 SYDVKM come from the germline V gene. V lost 8 bases, J lost 4 bases, and 19 bases lay in between. DNA of the CDR3: TGTGCCAGCTGCCTCTGGCGGGGGCGTGCAGATACGCAGTATTTT. It yields the protein CASCLWRGRADTQYF. Supplemented by reference TRBV28 and TRBJ2-3, the full variable domain reads DVKVTQSSRYLVKRTGEKVFLECVQDMDHENMFWYRQDPGLGLRLIYFSYDVKMKEKGDIPEGYSVSREKKERFSLILESASTNQTSMYLCASCLWRGRADTQYFGPGTRLTVL.

The chain links TRBV5-1 to TRBJ2-7; 8 bases line up with TRBD1. V trimming: 3 bases; J trimming: 0 bases; junction bases outside the gene matches: 2. The CDR3 covers 14 residues. Germline V gene data show CDR1 as SGHRS and CDR2 as YFSETQ. The CDR3 region has the DNA TGCGCCAGCAGCTCCGGGACAGGCTCCTACGAGCAGTACTTC. Encoded protein: CASSSGTGSYEQYF.

This rearrangement joins TRBV9 to TRBJ2-3; TRBD2 matches at 12 bases. The CDR3 totals 16 residues. Per germline, CDR1 SGDLS and CDR2 YYNGEE. With 4 bases clipped from V and 2 bases from J, the junction kept 5 bases outside the gene matches. The CDR3 here is CASSPTSGGTTDTQYF. CDR3 DNA sequence: TGTGCCAGCAGCCCCACTAGCGGGGGGACCACAGATACGCAGTATTTT.

The V call is TRBV11-2, the J call TRBJ2-2; no firm D call. CDR3 length equals 13 residues. Germline V gives CDR1 SGHAT, CDR2 FQNNGV. V lost 4 bases to trimming and J lost 4 bases, with 7 bases between them. The CDR3 nucleotides read TGTGCCAGCAGCTCCCTAATCACCGGGGAGCTGTTTTTT. This translates into CASSSLITGELFF.

The V gene is TRBV27, the J gene TRBJ1-4, with D unresolved. Germline CDR1 and CDR2: MNHEY and SMNVEV (reference sequence). The ends were cut back, 2 bases at V and 10 bases at J, with 14 bases in the middle. This CDR3 has 14 amino acids. The CDR3 sequence: CASSLEPTPAKLFF. CDR3 DNA: TGTGCCAGCAGTTTAGAGCCGACACCTGCAAAACTGTTTTTT. Combining the CDR3 with reference TRBV27 and TRBJ1-4 gives the whole variable domain EAQVTQNPRYLITVTGKKLTVTCSQNMNHEYMSWYRQDPGLGLRQIYYSMNVEVTDKGDVPEGYKVSRKEKRNFPLILESPSPNQTSLYFCASSLEPTPAKLFFGSGTQLSVL.

The genes are TRBV29-1 and TRBJ2-5; TRBD1 matches at 7 bases. Germline CDR1 and CDR2: SQVTM and ANQGSEA. Trimming removed 7 bases from V and 2 bases from J; junction bases left unmatched: 4. The CDR3 has 12 residues. The CDR3 DNA reads TGCAGCGCTCCGGGACAGCAAGAGACCCAGTACTTC. Amino acid sequence: CSAPGQQETQYF.

In this sample, this clone turned up once. Here the CDR3 DNA reads TGTGCCAGCAGTGTAGTTTCTGGAAACACCATATATTTT. Translating it yields CASSVVSGNTIYF. This rearrangement joins TRBV2 to TRBJ1-3; D remains ambiguous. Per germline, CDR1 SNHLY and CDR2 FYNNEI. This CDR3 has 13 amino acids. Trimming took off 4 bases at V and 1 base at J, with 5 bases between the two ends.

This clone showed up many times. The rearrangement joins TRBV4-1 to TRBJ1-1; D not certain. Germline values: CDR1 MGHRA, CDR2 YSYEKL. The V gene lost 4 bases and the J gene lost 2 bases, with 14 bases spanning the gap. The CDR3 loop spans 15 amino acids. The CDR3 region is CASSRLPRSNTEAFF. In nucleotides, the CDR3 is TGCGCCAGCAGCCGCCTTCCGAGGAGCAACACTGAAGCTTTCTTT.

This clone showed up just a few times. The chain joins TRBV15 to TRBJ1-1, with D unresolved. The CDR3 is 15 residues long. V was cut by 3 bases and J by 4 bases, with 15 bases left in between. CDR1 LNHNV and CDR2 YYDKDF come from the germline V gene (reference sequence). CDR3 in DNA: TGTGCCACCAGCAGGTCCATCTCAGAGGGCACTGAAGCTTTCTTT. It codes for CATSRSISEGTEAFF.